The source of this T cell receptor (beta chain) is a study of blood T cell repertoires in COVID-19. Study as a whole: Both acute and convalescent COVID-19 samples were obtained from the United States, Italy and Spain.

The repertoire was sequenced with immunoSEQ multiplex PCR; TCRdb's copy has only in-frame clones and lacks some. The repertoire consists of hundreds of thousands of clones, with 80% to 90% occurring once and the leading ten covering 4.8%. Categorization into cohorts depended on clinical history that participants reported. Trimming pared 3 bases from V and 0 bases from J, leaving 10 bases between. Germline assignment: CDR1 SGHKS and CDR2 YYEKEE (reference sequence). This CDR3 contains 15 residues. The specimen was PBMCs or T cells enriched from blood (not recorded which). The TCR was taken from a woman aged 45-59 years who had been exposed to COVID-19. The chain recombines TRBV5-5 with TRBJ1-5, with D uncertain. Here the CDR3 DNA reads TGTGCCAGCAGCTCAGTATTGGTTAGCAATCAGCCCCAGCATTTT. It codes for CASSSVLVSNQPQHF.